This TCR beta chain was obtained from a study of blood T cell repertoires in COVID-19. About the study: The study drew acute and convalescent COVID-19 samples from the United States, Italy and Spain. In each case, the material was cDNA or gDNA derived from T cells, B-cell-depleted T cells, or PBMCs.

The Seattle site enrolled patients during active infection and followed them longitudinally. Trimming removed 9 bases from V and 7 bases from J; junction bases left unmatched: 13. Germline V lookup: CDR1 LNHDA, CDR2 SQIVND (reference sequence). There are 14 residues in the CDR3. Original methodology: Amplification of reference gene primers provided the estimated nucleated cell counts. Clones were read by immunoSEQ multiplex PCR, and TCRdb kept only the in-frame ones, dropping some. V, J and clone size derive from that table, while D and trimming were established from the DNA sequence. The table has some 160,000 clones, about 85% seen once.

The chain carries TRBV19 and TRBJ1-2; 8 nucleotides align to TRBD1. Sequenced: peripheral blood. This clonotype originated in a woman aged 80 or over with COVID-19, enrolled during active disease. The CDR3 here is CASIIGQGVGGYTF. The CDR3 DNA is TGTGCCAGCATCATTGGACAGGGAGTTGGTGGCTACACCTTC.